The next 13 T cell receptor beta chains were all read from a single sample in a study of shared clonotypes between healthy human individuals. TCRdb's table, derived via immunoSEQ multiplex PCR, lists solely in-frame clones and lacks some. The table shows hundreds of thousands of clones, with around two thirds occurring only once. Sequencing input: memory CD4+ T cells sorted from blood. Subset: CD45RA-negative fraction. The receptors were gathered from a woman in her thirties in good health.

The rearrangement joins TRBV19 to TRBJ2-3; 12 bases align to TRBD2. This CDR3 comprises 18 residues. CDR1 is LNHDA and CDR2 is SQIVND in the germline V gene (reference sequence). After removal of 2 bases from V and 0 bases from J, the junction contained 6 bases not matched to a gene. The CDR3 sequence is CASSINTGTSGSTDTQYF. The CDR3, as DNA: TGTGCCAGTAGTATAAATACCGGGACTAGCGGGAGCACAGATACGCAGTATTTT.

DNA of the CDR3: TGCGCCAGCAGCTTGGCCGTCCTATGGGGCACAGATACGCAGTATTTT. Protein: CASSLAVLWGTDTQYF. The V gene is TRBV5-1, the J gene TRBJ2-3; D uncertain. The CDR3 extends over 16 amino acids. V was clipped by 0 bases and J by 1 base, with 12 bases between them. Germline V CDR1 and CDR2: SGHRS, YFSETQ.

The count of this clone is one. In DNA form, the CDR3 reads TGTGCCAGCACCTACGGGGCAGGGACCCAGTACTTC. This sequence encodes CASTYGAGTQYF. V gene TRBV6-1 combines with J gene TRBJ2-5; D is tentatively TRBD1 or TRBD2 (5 bases each). Trimming pared 7 bases from V and 7 bases from J, leaving 13 bases between. Germline V CDR1 and CDR2: MNHNS, SASEGT. This CDR3 contains 12 residues.

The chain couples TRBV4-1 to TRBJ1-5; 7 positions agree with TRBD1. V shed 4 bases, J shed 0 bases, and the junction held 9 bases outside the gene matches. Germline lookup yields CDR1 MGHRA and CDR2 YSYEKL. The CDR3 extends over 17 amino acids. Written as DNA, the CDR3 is TGCGCCAGCAGCCGAGGGACAGTCACTTATAGCAATCAGCCCCAGCATTTT. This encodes CASSRGTVTYSNQPQHF.

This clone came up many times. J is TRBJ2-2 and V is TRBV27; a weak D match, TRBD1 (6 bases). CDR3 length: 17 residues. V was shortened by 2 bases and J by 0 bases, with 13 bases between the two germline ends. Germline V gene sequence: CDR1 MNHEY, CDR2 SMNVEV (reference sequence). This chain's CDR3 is CASSLSRQVANTGELFF. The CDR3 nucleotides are TGTGCCAGCAGTTTAAGTCGACAGGTCGCGAACACCGGGGAGCTGTTTTTT.

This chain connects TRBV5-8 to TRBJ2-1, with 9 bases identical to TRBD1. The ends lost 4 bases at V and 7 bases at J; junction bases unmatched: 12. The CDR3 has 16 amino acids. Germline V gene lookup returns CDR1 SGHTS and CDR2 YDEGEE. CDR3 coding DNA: TGTGCCAGCAGCAAGTTTCCGGGACAGGGAGGAAATGAGCAGTTCTTC. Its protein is CASSKFPGQGGNEQFF.

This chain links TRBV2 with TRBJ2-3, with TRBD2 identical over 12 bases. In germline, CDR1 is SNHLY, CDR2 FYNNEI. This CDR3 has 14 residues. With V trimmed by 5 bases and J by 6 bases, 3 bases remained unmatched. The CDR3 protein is CASSKTSGSDTQYF. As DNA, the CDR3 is TGTGCCAGCAGTAAGACTAGCGGGAGTGATACGCAGTATTTT.

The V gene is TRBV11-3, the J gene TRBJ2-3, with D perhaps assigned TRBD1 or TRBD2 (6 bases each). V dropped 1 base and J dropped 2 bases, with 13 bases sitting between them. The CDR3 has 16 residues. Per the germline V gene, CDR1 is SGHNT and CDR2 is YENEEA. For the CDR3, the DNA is TGTGCCAGCAGCTTAGCTTTCGGGGGCGTCACAGATACGCAGTATTTT. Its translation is CASSLAFGGVTDTQYF.

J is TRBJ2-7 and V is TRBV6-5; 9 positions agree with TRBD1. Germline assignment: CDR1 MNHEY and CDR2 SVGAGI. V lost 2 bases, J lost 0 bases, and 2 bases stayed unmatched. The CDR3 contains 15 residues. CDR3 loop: CASSYRDRVSYEQYF. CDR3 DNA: TGTGCCAGCAGTTACCGGGACAGGGTCTCCTACGAGCAGTACTTC.

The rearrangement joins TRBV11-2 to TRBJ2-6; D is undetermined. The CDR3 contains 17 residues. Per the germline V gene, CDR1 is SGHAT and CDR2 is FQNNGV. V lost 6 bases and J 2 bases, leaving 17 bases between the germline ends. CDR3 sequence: CASSRPPDGTGANVLTF. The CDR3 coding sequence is TGTGCCAGCAGTCGTCCTCCTGACGGCACTGGGGCCAACGTCCTGACTTTC.

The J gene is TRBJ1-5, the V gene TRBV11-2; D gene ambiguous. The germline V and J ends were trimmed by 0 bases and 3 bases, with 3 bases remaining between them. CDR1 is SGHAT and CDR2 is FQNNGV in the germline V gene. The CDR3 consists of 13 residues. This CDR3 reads CASSLEYNQPQHF. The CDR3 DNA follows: TGTGCCAGCAGCTTAGAGTACAATCAGCCCCAGCATTTT.

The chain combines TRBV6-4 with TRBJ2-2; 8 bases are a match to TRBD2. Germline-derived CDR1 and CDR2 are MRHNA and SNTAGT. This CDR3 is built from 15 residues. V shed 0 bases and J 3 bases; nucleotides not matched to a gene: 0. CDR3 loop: CASSDSTSDTGELFF. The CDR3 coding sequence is TGTGCCAGCAGTGACTCGACTAGCGACACCGGGGAGCTGTTTTTT.

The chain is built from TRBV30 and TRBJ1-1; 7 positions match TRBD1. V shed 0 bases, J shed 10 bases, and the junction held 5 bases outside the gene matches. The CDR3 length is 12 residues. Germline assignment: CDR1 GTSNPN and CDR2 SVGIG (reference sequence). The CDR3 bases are TGTGCCTGGAGTGTTTCAGGGGGGACAGCTTTCTTT. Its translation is CAWSVSGGTAFF. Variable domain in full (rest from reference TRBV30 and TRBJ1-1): SQTIHQWPATLVQPVGSPLSLECTVEGTSNPNLYWYRQAAGRGLQLLFYSVGIGQISSEVPQNLSASRPQDRQFILSSKKLLLSDSGFYLCAWSVSGGTAFFGQGTRLTVV.